Below, 28 T cell receptor beta chains from the same sample are listed, as sequenced in a study of OX40 agonist ivuxolimab in advanced cancers. The repertoire was sequenced with immunoSEQ multiplex PCR; TCRdb's copy has only in-frame clones and lacks some. Of 70,000 to 95,000 clones in the sample, 92% were seen once. The sample here was CD4+ or CD8+ T cells sorted from blood, taken in a trial of the OX40 agonist ivuxolimab. Every receptor here comes from an adult with an advanced solid tumor such as melanoma, head and neck, liver or kidney cancer.

This sequence joins TRBV6-1 and TRBJ2-7; 10 positions agree with TRBD1. This CDR3 comprises 15 residues. After removal of 4 bases from V and 3 bases from J, the junction contained 6 bases not matched to a gene. Germline V gene lookup returns CDR1 MNHNS and CDR2 SASEGT. The CDR3 here is CASSAAGTGDYEQYF. For the CDR3, the DNA is TGTGCCAGCAGTGCGGCCGGGACAGGGGACTACGAGCAGTACTTC.

The gene calls are TRBV4-2 and TRBJ2-1; 9 bases fit TRBD2. Germline lookup yields CDR1 LGHNA and CDR2 YNFKEQ. The CDR3 extends over 15 amino acids. Trimming took 3 bases from V and 7 from J; bases not matched to a gene: 7. In DNA, the CDR3 is TGTGCCAGCAGCCAGGCGGGAGGGCCTTTTAATGAGCAGTTCTTC. This codes for CASSQAGGPFNEQFF.

This chain joins TRBV9 and TRBJ1-2; D uncertain. CDR3 size: 13 residues. Germline assignment: CDR1 SGDLS and CDR2 YYNGEE. V shed 6 bases and J shed 0 bases, with 9 bases lying between them. The CDR3 protein is CASNGPANYGYTF. CDR3 in DNA: TGTGCCAGCAATGGACCAGCTAACTATGGCTACACCTTC.

The rearrangement joins TRBV2 to TRBJ2-5; TRBD1 is a possible D gene (6 bases). CDR3 length: 14 residues. Trimming left V 2 bases short and J 5 bases short, with 12 bases between. The germline CDR1 and CDR2 sequences are SNHLY and FYNNEI. CDR3 loop: CASSESGVGETQYF. CDR3 coding DNA: TGTGCCAGCAGTGAATCAGGGGTAGGCGAGACCCAGTACTTC.

The gene calls are TRBV6-5 and TRBJ1-1; no clear D gene. V shed 6 bases and J shed 6 bases, with 11 bases lying between them. In germline, CDR1 is MNHEY, CDR2 SVGAGI. This CDR3 is 12 amino acids long. The chain's CDR3 is CASRSGGSEAFF. The CDR3 region has the DNA TGTGCCAGCAGGTCGGGAGGGTCTGAAGCTTTCTTT.

This clone appeared a single time. The rearrangement links TRBV21-1 to TRBJ2-3; TRBD2, the D gene given by the table, was not confirmed from the DNA. TRBV21-1 is deemed a pseudogene. CDR3 size: 19 residues. DNA of the CDR3: TGTGCCAGCAGCAAAGTGGGACTAGCGGGAGGCTGCGACACAGATACGCAGTATTTT. Amino acids: CASSKVGLAGGCDTDTQYF.

V gene TRBV10-3 combines with J gene TRBJ2-5, with D possibly matching TRBD1 (7 bases). Germline V gene data show CDR1 as ENHRY and CDR2 as SYGVKD. V lost 8 bases and J 1 base, leaving 14 bases between the germline ends. The CDR3 has 14 amino acids. The chain's CDR3 is CAIAGGTVQETQYF. In nucleotides, the CDR3 is TGTGCCATCGCCGGCGGGACAGTCCAAGAGACCCAGTACTTC.

This clone was observed a few times. J is TRBJ2-5 and V is TRBV30; tentative D call: TRBD2 (6 bases). V dropped 1 base and J dropped 5 bases, with 11 bases sitting between them. Germline lookup yields CDR1 GTSNPN and CDR2 SVGIG (reference sequence). The length of the CDR3 is 13 residues. For the CDR3, the DNA is TGTGCCTGGAGTGGCGGGGCCGGGGAGACCCAGTACTTC. It specifies CAWSGGAGETQYF.

The chain recombines TRBV5-4 with TRBJ2-7; D unclear. From germline, CDR1 is SGHNT and CDR2 YYREEE (reference sequence). The CDR3 covers 12 residues. V shed 0 bases and J shed 4 bases, with 5 bases lying between them. CDR3 coding DNA: TGTGCCAGCAGCTTGGGGGCGTACGAGCAGTACTTC. It encodes CASSLGAYEQYF.

The genes are TRBV18 and TRBJ2-5; a weak D match, TRBD2 (5 bases). The CDR3 is 15 amino acids. V lost 4 bases and J lost 4, with 16 bases in between. Germline CDR1 reads KGHSH; CDR2 reads LQKENI. The CDR3 sequence: CASSRIEGGGETQYF. DNA for the CDR3: TGTGCCAGCTCACGCATAGAAGGAGGTGGAGAGACCCAGTACTTC.

To note about this clone: This same CDR3 is encoded by further DNA sequences in the sample. The chain carries TRBV18 and TRBJ2-3; D ambiguous. This CDR3 is 12 amino acids long. Germline V gene lookup returns CDR1 KGHSH and CDR2 LQKENI. Trimming shortened V by 2 bases and J by 6 bases, and 6 bases separated the two germline ends. The DNA of the CDR3 is TGTGCCAGCTCACCAGGTGGGGATACGCAGTATTTT. Its protein is CASSPGGDTQYF.

This chain connects TRBV6-5 to TRBJ1-2; D not certain. Trimming removed 2 bases at V and 8 bases at J, with 12 bases between. Germline loops: CDR1 MNHEY, CDR2 SVGAGI. The CDR3 covers 13 residues. The CDR3 sequence is CASSYAGIGGYTF. The DNA of the CDR3 is TGTGCCAGCAGTTACGCGGGGATCGGCGGCTACACCTTC.

The rearrangement joins TRBV2 to TRBJ1-2; D not certain. Germline CDR1 and CDR2: SNHLY and FYNNEI. Trimming cost V 3 bases and J 4 bases, with 6 bases left between them. The CDR3 is 12 residues long. CDR3 region: CASSDRSYGYTF. The CDR3 DNA follows: TGTGCCAGCAGTGACAGGAGCTATGGCTACACCTTC.

V usage is TRBV27 and J usage is TRBJ2-3; 10 positions match TRBD2. CDR1 and CDR2 from the germline V gene are MNHEY and SMNVEV (reference sequence). The CDR3 is made up of 16 amino acids. Germline trimming cut 4 bases from V and 4 bases from J; bases unmatched to any gene: 8. The CDR3 region is CASSSTGLAFPDTQYF. The CDR3 nucleotides are TGTGCCAGCAGTTCTACGGGACTAGCGTTTCCAGATACGCAGTATTTT.

This clone showed up just once. The rearrangement links TRBV30 to TRBJ1-5, with D possibly matching TRBD1 (6 bases). Between the trimmed V and J ends, which lost 1 base and 3 bases, there was a span of 7 bases. The CDR3 length is 13 residues. CDR1 and CDR2 from the germline V gene are GTSNPN and SVGIG (reference sequence). The CDR3, as DNA: TGTGCCTGGAGTGGGGACATCAATCAGCCCCAGCATTTT. Residues: CAWSGDINQPQHF.

This chain connects TRBV7-2 to TRBJ2-4, with 8 bases fitting TRBD2. CDR3 length equals 17 residues. CDR1 is SGHTA and CDR2 is FQGNSA in the germline V gene. Unmatched junction bases numbered 10, after V lost 3 bases and J lost 3 bases. This chain's CDR3 is CASSLIISGTGKNIQYF. In DNA form, the CDR3 reads TGTGCCAGCAGCTTGATTATTAGCGGGACGGGCAAAAACATTCAGTACTTC.

The rearrangement links TRBV10-3 to TRBJ1-2; the D gene is possibly TRBD1 (5 bases). V lost 3 bases and J lost 6, with 14 bases in between. This CDR3 has 14 amino acids. Germline V gene sequence: CDR1 ENHRY, CDR2 SYGVKD. The DNA of the CDR3 is TGTGCCATCAGTGATCAGGGTTTCTGGGATGGCTACACCTTC. Its translation: CAISDQGFWDGYTF.

The chain employs TRBV6-5 and TRBJ1-1; a possible D gene is TRBD1 (6 bases). The V and J ends lost 7 bases and 3 bases respectively, with 12 bases between them. The germline gives CDR1 MNHEY, CDR2 SVGAGI. The CDR3 spans 13 residues. The CDR3 nucleotides are TGTGCCAGCACTGAACAGGGATACACTGAAGCTTTCTTT. Translation: CASTEQGYTEAFF.

The chain uses TRBV27 and TRBJ1-1; the D is unclear. Per germline, CDR1 MNHEY and CDR2 SMNVEV (reference sequence). The CDR3 loop spans 13 amino acids. Trimming pared 5 bases from V and 6 bases from J, leaving 13 bases between. This chain's CDR3 is CASSRPDLAEAFF. The CDR3 DNA reads as TGTGCCAGCAGTCGTCCGGACTTAGCTGAAGCTTTCTTT.

The rearrangement joins TRBV21-1 to TRBJ1-1. TRBV21-1 constitutes a pseudogene. The CDR3 is 14 amino acids. The CDR3 region is CASSSGVVGPEAFF. CDR3 coding DNA: TGTGCCAGCAGCTCGGGGGTGGTTGGGCCCGAAGCTTTCTTT.

This clone was observed once. J is TRBJ2-7 and V is TRBV5-8; D possibly corresponds to TRBD1 (5 bases). Trimming stripped 4 bases from V and 6 bases from J, with 17 bases between. The V gene's germline CDR1 is SGHTS and CDR2 YDEGEE. The CDR3 is 14 residues long. This CDR3 is CASSLTGHSSEQYF. CDR3 bases: TGTGCCAGCAGCCTTACAGGACACTCTTCCGAGCAGTACTTC. Looking up the rest from reference TRBV5-8 and TRBJ2-7 gives the full variable domain: EAGVTQSPTHLIKTRGQQATLRCSPISGHTSVYWYQQALGLGLQFLLWYDEGEERNRGNFPPRFSGRQFPNYSSELNVNALELEDSALYLCASSLTGHSSEQYFGPGTRLTVT.

This clone was detected only once. CDR3: CASSLDGTGSHQPQHF. For the CDR3, the DNA is TGTGCCAGCAGCTTGGATGGGACAGGGTCACATCAGCCCCAGCATTTT. This chain connects TRBV5-5 to TRBJ1-5; 9 bases are a match to TRBD1. Germline V gene sequence: CDR1 SGHKS, CDR2 YYEKEE (reference sequence). This CDR3 comprises 16 residues. V gave up 0 bases and J gave up 5 bases; unmatched junction bases: 6.

The chain links TRBV30 to TRBJ2-3; D is unclear. This CDR3 is 13 amino acids long. The germline V gene has CDR1 GTSNPN and CDR2 SVGIG (reference sequence). Trimming removed 7 bases from V and 0 bases from J, with 11 bases in between. CDR3 in DNA: TGTGCCTTAATAAAAGCTAGCACAGATACGCAGTATTTT. Amino acid sequence: CALIKASTDTQYF. The entire variable domain, with the rest obtained from reference TRBV30 and TRBJ2-3, is as follows: SQTIHQWPATLVQPVGSPLSLECTVEGTSNPNLYWYRQAAGRGLQLLFYSVGIGQISSEVPQNLSASRPQDRQFILSSKKLLLSDSGFYLCALIKASTDTQYFGPGTRLTVL.

The chain carries TRBV9 and TRBJ2-7, with 10 bases aligning to TRBD2. From germline, CDR1 is SGDLS and CDR2 YYNGEE. V gave up 0 bases and J gave up 6 bases; unmatched junction bases: 6. The CDR3 covers 15 residues. CDR3 coding DNA: TGTGCCAGCAGCGTAGCTGTAAGCGGGAGGGCCGAGCAGTACTTC. Translating it yields CASSVAVSGRAEQYF. Supplemented by reference TRBV9 and TRBJ2-7, the full variable domain reads DSGVTQTPKHLITATGQRVTLRCSPRSGDLSVYWYQQSLDQGLQFLIQYYNGEERAKGNILERFSAQQFPDLHSELNLSSLELGDSALYFCASSVAVSGRAEQYFGPGTRLTVT.

This rearrangement joins TRBV5-8 to TRBJ2-2; D is perhaps TRBD1 (6 bases). V was shortened by 0 bases and J by 1 base, with 7 bases between the two germline ends. CDR1 is SGHTS, CDR2 YDEGEE, per germline. The CDR3 consists of 15 residues. The CDR3 DNA sequence: TGTGCCAGCAGCTTGGAGGACAGGAACACCGGGGAGCTGTTTTTT. This translates into CASSLEDRNTGELFF.

The chain uses TRBV6-5 and TRBJ2-1; D is perhaps TRBD1 (6 bases). Germline V gene lookup returns CDR1 MNHEY and CDR2 SVGAGI. V was trimmed by 2 bases and J by 7 bases, leaving 18 bases between them. This CDR3 is built from 16 residues. This CDR3 reads CASSYSPGVGSNEQFF. In DNA, the CDR3 is TGTGCCAGCAGTTACAGTCCAGGGGTGGGGTCGAATGAGCAGTTCTTC.

The chain carries TRBV30 and TRBJ1-4, with 9 bases fitting TRBD1. Germline V lookup: CDR1 GTSNPN, CDR2 SVGIG (reference sequence). The CDR3 has 17 amino acids. V shed 2 bases, J shed 1 base, and the junction held 8 bases outside the gene matches. The CDR3 sequence: CAWSISTGGRTNEKLFF. CDR3 bases: TGTGCCTGGAGTATATCAACAGGGGGCAGAACTAATGAAAAACTGTTTTTT. Full variable domain (remainder filled in from reference TRBV30 and TRBJ1-4): SQTIHQWPATLVQPVGSPLSLECTVEGTSNPNLYWYRQAAGRGLQLLFYSVGIGQISSEVPQNLSASRPQDRQFILSSKKLLLSDSGFYLCAWSISTGGRTNEKLFFGSGTQLSVL.

The V gene is TRBV30, the J gene TRBJ1-1; no definite D call. The V gene's germline CDR1 is GTSNPN and CDR2 SVGIG (reference sequence). Trimming shortened V by 4 bases and J by 0 bases, and 6 bases separated the two germline ends. The CDR3 is 12 residues long. The DNA of the CDR3 is TGTGCCTGGAATCAGATGAACACTGAAGCTTTCTTT. Amino acid sequence: CAWNQMNTEAFF.